The 27 T cell receptor beta chains below were found in one sample sequenced in a study of T cells in Graves' hyperthyroidism and ophthalmopathy. RNA transcripts gave rise to amplified TCR beta CDR3 regions. A first-round RT-PCR of the TCR CDR3 used the HTBI primer set. MiXCR, run by TCRdb on the multiplex PCR reads, gives a single entry per CDR3 protein. The sample yields around 570,000 distinct CDR3 sequences, nearly 20% seen once. The sample comprised blood. These receptors were collected from a middle-aged man with Graves' ophthalmopathy.

Worth noting for this clonotype: Given a much more abundant clone one base away, this may be a read error. V is TRBV10-3 and J is TRBJ2-7; 9 bases agree with TRBD2. The germline V gene encodes CDR1 ENHRY and CDR2 SYGVKD. CDR3 length: 14 amino acids. The CDR3 DNA is TGTGCCATCAGTGACGGGACTAGCTCCTGCGAGCAGTACTTC. Amino acid sequence: CAISDGTSSCEQYF.

This clonotype was seen repeatedly, ten times or more. The genes are TRBV30 and TRBJ2-2; 7 bases are shared with TRBD2. The CDR3 has 13 amino acids. The V gene's germline CDR1 is GTSNPN and CDR2 SVGIG (reference sequence). V trimming: 2 bases; J trimming: 6 bases; junction bases outside the gene matches: 3. The CDR3 region is CAWSWRESGELFF. In DNA form, the CDR3 reads TGTGCCTGGAGTTGGCGGGAGTCCGGGGAGCTGTTTTTT. Supplemented by reference TRBV30 and TRBJ2-2, the full variable domain reads SQTIHQWPATLVQPVGSPLSLECTVEGTSNPNLYWYRQAAGRGLQLLFYSVGIGQISSEVPQNLSASRPQDRQFILSSKKLLLSDSGFYLCAWSWRESGELFFGEGSRLTVL.

This clonotype has a handful of counts. The rearrangement joins TRBV4-3 to TRBJ1-2; D not certain. CDR1 is LGHNA, CDR2 YSLEER, per germline. The CDR3 runs 14 residues. V lost 2 bases and J 4 bases, leaving 11 bases between the germline ends. The CDR3 DNA is TGCGCCAGCAGCCAACGAAAGGAGTCCTATGGCTACACCTTC. It codes for CASSQRKESYGYTF.

This clonotype was seen a handful of times. This chain connects TRBV7-8 to TRBJ1-5, with 7 bases lining up with TRBD1. From germline, CDR1 is SGHVS and CDR2 FQNEAQ. The CDR3 loop spans 16 amino acids. V trimming: 5 bases; J trimming: 3 bases; junction bases outside the gene matches: 10. CDR3 DNA sequence: TGTGCCAGCAGCCCAAGCTTGACAGGGAACAATCAGCCCCAGCATTTT. Translated, it gives CASSPSLTGNNQPQHF.

This rearrangement joins TRBV2 to TRBJ2-5, with a weak D call TRBD2 (5 bases). V was clipped by 8 bases and J by 1 base, with 8 bases between them. Germline CDR1 and CDR2: SNHLY and FYNNEI. CDR3 length: 12 amino acids. The CDR3 region has the DNA TGTGCCAGCCTGACTATCCAAGAGACCCAGTACTTC. Translating it yields CASLTIQETQYF.

The sample holds many counts of this clonotype. V and J are TRBV7-3 and TRBJ2-2, with D perhaps being TRBD1 or TRBD2 (6 bases each). Per the germline V gene, CDR1 is SGHTA and CDR2 is FQGTGA. V gave up 6 bases and J gave up 8 bases, with 19 bases separating them. The CDR3 extends over 15 amino acids. The CDR3 is CASSRDGGAGGELFF. CDR3 bases: TGTGCCAGCAGTCGCGACGGGGGCGCCGGGGGGGAGCTGTTTTTT. The whole variable domain, remainder taken from reference TRBV7-3 and TRBJ2-2, is GAGVSQTPSNKVTEKGKYVELRCDPISGHTALYWYRQSLGQGPEFLIYFQGTGAADDSGLPNDRFFAVRPEGSVSTLKIQRTERGDSAVYLCASSRDGGAGGELFFGEGSRLTVL.

The gene calls are TRBV19 and TRBJ1-2; TRBD1 matches at 7 bases. V lost 5 bases to trimming and J lost 7 bases; unmatched junction nucleotides: 4. Per the germline V gene, CDR1 is LNHDA and CDR2 is SQIVND (reference sequence). The CDR3 consists of 12 residues. The CDR3 region is CASSQDRLGYTF. In DNA, the CDR3 is TGTGCCAGTAGTCAGGACAGGCTTGGCTACACCTTC.

This clonotype came up a few times. The rearrangement joins TRBV4-1 to TRBJ1-5, with D tentatively TRBD1 (6 bases). Trimming removed 4 bases from V and 5 bases from J, with 12 bases in between. The CDR3 is 14 amino acids. CDR1 and CDR2 (germline): MGHRA, YSYEKL. CDR3 DNA sequence: TGCGCCAGCAGCCTCAGAGGGGGGGATCAGCCCCAGCATTTT. Amino acid sequence: CASSLRGGDQPQHF.

This clonotype occurred many times. This rearrangement joins TRBV2 to TRBJ2-5, with TRBD2 as a possible D gene (5 bases). Trimming removed 4 bases at V and 5 bases at J, with 8 bases between. Per the germline V gene, CDR1 is SNHLY and CDR2 is FYNNEI. The CDR3 covers 12 residues. Here the CDR3 DNA reads TGTGCCAGCAGTGTGTGGGAGGAGACCCAGTACTTC. Translating it yields CASSVWEETQYF.

The rearrangement joins TRBV7-3 to TRBJ2-2; a possible D gene is TRBD1 (6 bases). The ends were cut back, 6 bases at V and 7 bases at J, with 12 bases in the middle. In germline, CDR1 is SGHTA, CDR2 FQGTGA. The CDR3 has 13 amino acids. Here the CDR3 reads CASSRQDRGELFF. DNA for the CDR3: TGTGCCAGCAGTCGACAGGATCGCGGGGAGCTGTTTTTT.

The gene calls are TRBV15 and TRBJ2-4; tentatively, D is TRBD2 (7 bases). Germline CDR1 LNHNV, CDR2 YYDKDF (reference sequence). The ends were cut back, 1 base at V and 8 bases at J, with 18 bases in the middle. This CDR3 comprises 16 residues. CDR3: CATSRGGGPTDDIQYF. The CDR3 DNA reads TGTGCCACCAGCAGAGGGGGGGGGCCGACGGATGACATTCAGTACTTC.

This rearrangement joins TRBV20-1 to TRBJ2-3, with TRBD2 matching over 10 bases. V was clipped by 5 bases and J by 3 bases; unmatched bases: 5. This CDR3 has 14 residues. Germline loops: CDR1 DFQATT, CDR2 SNEGSKA (reference sequence). CDR3 sequence reads: CSADRTSGTDTQYF. The CDR3 DNA is TGCAGTGCTGACAGGACTAGCGGAACAGATACGCAGTATTTT.

This clonotype was detected many times. The chain joins TRBV20-1 to TRBJ2-5, with TRBD2 identical over 13 bases. Germline-derived CDR1 and CDR2 are DFQATT and SNEGSKA (reference sequence). The trim removed 3 bases at V and 5 bases at J, leaving 3 bases unmatched. This CDR3 spans 14 amino acids. Written as DNA, the CDR3 is TGCAGTGCTAGGGGGACTAGCGGGGCGGAGACCCAGTACTTC. Amino acid sequence: CSARGTSGAETQYF.

This clonotype was detected ten times or more. The chain carries TRBV28 and TRBJ2-2; TRBD2 aligns across 7 bases. The CDR3 runs 14 residues. In germline, CDR1 is MDHEN, CDR2 SYDVKM. The V segment lost 5 bases and the J segment 6 bases; nucleotides outside the gene matches: 6. CDR3 sequence (DNA): TGTGCCAGCAGTGTGTCGGGGAGGGCCGGGGAGCTGTTTTTT. Protein product: CASSVSGRAGELFF.

This clonotype was observed a few times. This chain joins TRBV20-1 and TRBJ2-3; 7 nucleotides match TRBD2. V lost 6 bases to trimming and J lost 7 bases; unmatched junction nucleotides: 7. The CDR3 spans 12 residues. Per the germline V gene, CDR1 is DFQATT and CDR2 is SNEGSKA (reference sequence). The CDR3 region is CSAPGTIYTQYF. The CDR3, as DNA: TGCAGTGCCCCCGGGACTATCTATACGCAGTATTTT.

This clonotype showed up many times. CDR3 region: CASSSSSTGELFF. The CDR3 DNA is TGTGCCAGCAGTTCGTCATCTACCGGGGAGCTGTTTTTT. The J gene is TRBJ2-2, the V gene TRBV27; D uncertain. V shed 4 bases and J shed 5 bases, with 8 bases lying between them. CDR3 length: 13 residues. Germline CDR1 and CDR2: MNHEY and SMNVEV (reference sequence).

This sequence joins TRBV5-1 and TRBJ1-2; maybe TRBD1 (5 bases). The CDR3 covers 13 residues. From germline, CDR1 is SGHRS and CDR2 YFSETQ. The V end was cut by 4 bases, the J end by 6 bases, with 13 bases between. CDR3 region: CASSPGPPNGYTF. In nucleotides, the CDR3 is TGCGCCAGCAGCCCGGGACCACCGAATGGCTACACCTTC. Drawing the rest from reference TRBV5-1 and TRBJ1-2, the complete variable domain is KAGVTQTPRYLIKTRGQQVTLSCSPISGHRSVSWYQQTPGQGLQFLFEYFSETQRNKGNFPGRFSGRQFSNSRSEMNVSTLELGDSALYLCASSPGPPNGYTFGSGTRLTVV.

The chain links TRBV4-3 to TRBJ2-3; 15 bases match TRBD2. The J segment lost 4 bases and the V segment lost 1 base, leaving 3 bases of the junction unmatched. Germline-derived CDR1 and CDR2 are LGHNA and YSLEER. This CDR3 comprises 17 residues. The CDR3 sequence is CASSQAGTSGRSDTQYF. As DNA, the CDR3 is TGCGCCAGCAGCCAAGCCGGGACTAGCGGGAGGTCAGATACGCAGTATTTT.

A few counts support this clonotype. The genes are TRBV6-5 and TRBJ1-4, with TRBD1 identical over 7 bases. Germline V gene lookup returns CDR1 MNHEY and CDR2 SVGAGI. The CDR3 has 14 residues. The V segment lost 4 bases and the J segment 8 bases; nucleotides outside the gene matches: 7. The CDR3 DNA reads as TGTGCCAGCAGTTCGACAGGGATGAACGAAAAACTGTTTTTT. Translated: CASSSTGMNEKLFF.

The sample holds many counts of this clonotype. The chain combines TRBV10-3 with TRBJ2-1, with TRBD2 identical over 7 bases. V shed 3 bases, J shed 6 bases, and the junction held 2 bases outside the gene matches. Germline V gene data show CDR1 as ENHRY and CDR2 as SYGVKD. The CDR3 runs to 13 residues. The CDR3 DNA reads as TGTGCCATCAGTGATTTAGCGGGCAATGAGCAGTTCTTC. Amino acids: CAISDLAGNEQFF.

The chain uses TRBV14 and TRBJ1-1; 9 bases match TRBD1. This CDR3 is built from 17 residues. Trimming cost V 4 bases and J 2 bases; bases outside gene matches: 11. Per germline, CDR1 SGHDN and CDR2 FVKESK. The CDR3 loop reads CASSLRGTGRFNTEAFF. CDR3 sequence (DNA): TGTGCCAGCAGCCTGCGGGGGACAGGGCGTTTCAACACTGAAGCTTTCTTT.

The genes are TRBV4-1 and TRBJ2-7, with unresolved D. CDR1 is MGHRA, CDR2 YSYEKL, per germline. The CDR3 extends over 13 amino acids. V lost 4 bases, J lost 2 bases, and 9 bases lay in between. Written as DNA, the CDR3 is TGCGCCAGCAGCCCAGACAAAACCTACGAGCAGTACTTC. Its translation: CASSPDKTYEQYF.

V and J are TRBV18 and TRBJ2-7, with 11 bases fitting TRBD1. The germline gives CDR1 KGHSH, CDR2 LQKENI. With 2 bases clipped from V and 4 bases from J, the junction kept 7 bases outside the gene matches. This CDR3 is 16 amino acids long. CDR3 coding DNA: TGTGCCAGCTCACCAGGTTTTGGACAGGGGGCGTACGAGCAGTACTTC. Amino acid sequence: CASSPGFGQGAYEQYF.

V usage is TRBV29-1 and J usage is TRBJ2-2; no definite D call. The CDR3 has 11 residues. V was clipped by 8 bases and J by 6 bases, with 10 bases between them. Germline CDR1 is SQVTM and CDR2 is ANQGSEA. The CDR3 protein is CSCGVAGELFF. The CDR3 DNA follows: TGCAGCTGTGGGGTGGCCGGGGAGCTGTTTTTT.

The sample holds many counts of this clonotype. The chain has TRBV30 and TRBJ1-1; weak D call: TRBD1 (5 bases). The V gene's germline CDR1 is GTSNPN and CDR2 SVGIG (reference sequence). The CDR3 sequence is 14 residues long. Trimming shortened V by 0 bases and J by 1 base, and 9 bases separated the two germline ends. The CDR3: CAWSVGQGNTEAFF. The CDR3, as DNA: TGTGCCTGGAGTGTAGGGCAGGGGAACACTGAAGCTTTCTTT.

On this clonotype itself: The CDR3 end shows no conserved phenylalanine or tryptophan, and so a read error is likely. The V call is TRBV5-1, the J call TRBJ1-1, with D tentatively TRBD1 (6 bases). In germline, CDR1 is SGHRS, CDR2 YFSETQ. Trimming stripped 5 bases from V and 8 bases from J, with 16 bases between. The CDR3 is 13 amino acids. The CDR3 nucleotides are TGCGCCAGCAGTTTAATACAGGGAGGGGAAGCTTTCCTT. Its translation is CASSLIQGGEAFL.

The V and J genes are TRBV19 and TRBJ2-1, with 8 bases fitting TRBD2. Germline V CDR1 and CDR2: LNHDA, SQIVND (reference sequence). The ends lost 4 bases at V and 8 bases at J; junction bases unmatched: 10. There are 15 residues in the CDR3. The CDR3 protein is CASSKSGGNPYEQFF. The CDR3 DNA reads TGTGCCAGTAGTAAGTCGGGAGGGAATCCTTATGAGCAGTTCTTC. Full variable domain (outside the CDR3, taken from reference TRBV19 and TRBJ2-1): DGGITQSPKYLFRKEGQNVTLSCEQNLNHDAMYWYRQDPGQGLRLIYYSQIVNDFQKGDIAEGYSVSREKKESFPLTVTSAQKNPTAFYLCASSKSGGNPYEQFFGPGTRLTVL.